These 8 T cell receptor beta chains came from one sample sequenced in a study of vaccination effects on CD4 cells after COVID-19. Antigen-specific CD4+ T cell clonotypes were called by their expansion after viral peptide-pool culture in ViraFEST. Between days 10 and 11 of culture, CD4+ T cells were separated out. Each participant received a vaccine that was either BNT162b2 or mRNA-1273, given as two doses. Repertoires were generated with immunoSEQ multiplex PCR, while TCRdb's copy carries only in-frame clones and drops some. The table has around 32,000 clones, around three quarters seen once; the top ten hold more than 10%. These receptors have no identified antigens. This specimen was CD4+ T cells from PBMCs cultured with HCoV-229E spike peptides, taken after COVID-19 vaccination. The receptor set was obtained from a human donor who received a COVID-19 vaccine.

The J gene is TRBJ1-2, the V gene TRBV6-5, with 7 bases lining up with TRBD1. The CDR3 is 14 residues long. Germline V lookup: CDR1 MNHEY, CDR2 SVGAGI. Losses at the gene ends were 6 bases for V and 4 bases for J; bases not matched to a gene: 8. CDR3 DNA: TGTGCCAGCAGCAGACAGGGCCCGCTCTATGGCTACACCTTC. It specifies CASSRQGPLYGYTF.

The chain links TRBV24-1 to TRBJ2-3; TRBD2 matches at 11 bases. Germline V lookup: CDR1 KGHDR, CDR2 SFDVKD. Losses at the gene ends were 3 bases for V and 2 bases for J; bases not matched to a gene: 3. CDR3 length equals 16 residues. CDR3 nucleotide sequence: TGTGCCACCAGTGATAGTAGCGGGGGGGACACAGATACGCAGTATTTT. It is translated as CATSDSSGGDTDTQYF.

This chain connects TRBV3-1 (or the pseudogene TRBV3-2) to TRBJ2-3; 7 bases fit TRBD2. V shed 0 bases, J shed 6 bases, and the junction held 3 bases outside the gene matches. CDR1 is LGHDT, CDR2 YNNKEL, per germline (reference sequence). This CDR3 has 14 residues. The DNA for the CDR3 is TGTGCCAGCAGCCAAGAAGGTAGCGGGGATACGCAGTATTTT. It encodes CASSQEGSGDTQYF.

The rearrangement joins TRBV11-3 to TRBJ2-4, with a possible D match to TRBD1 (6 bases). The germline V gene has CDR1 SGHNT and CDR2 YENEEA. The CDR3 runs to 14 residues. V lost 5 bases, J lost 10 bases, and 18 bases lay in between. Here the CDR3 reads CASSPGVVSSIQYF. The CDR3 DNA reads TGTGCCAGCAGCCCAGGGGTCGTATCTTCAATTCAGTACTTC. Full variable domain (rest looked up from reference TRBV11-3 and TRBJ2-4): EAGVVQSPRYKIIEKKQPVAFWCNPISGHNTLYWYLQNLGQGPELLIRYENEEAVDDSQLPKDRFSAERLKGVDSTLKIQPAELGDSAVYLCASSPGVVSSIQYFGAGTRLSVL.

V usage is TRBV3-1 (or the pseudogene TRBV3-2) and J usage is TRBJ1-2, with D perhaps TRBD1 (6 bases). The CDR3 consists of 13 residues. Trimming stripped 5 bases from V and 4 bases from J, with 11 bases between. CDR1 and CDR2 (germline): LGHDT, YNNKEL (reference sequence). The CDR3 nucleotides are TGTGCCAGCAGCACGACAGGAATCTATGGCTACACCTTC. It translates to CASSTTGIYGYTF.

This chain joins TRBV5-1 and TRBJ2-5; 12 bases line up with TRBD1. The CDR3 totals 15 residues. With V trimmed by 4 bases and J by 4 bases, 5 bases remained unmatched. Germline V lookup: CDR1 SGHRS, CDR2 YFSETQ. The CDR3 DNA follows: TGCGCCAGCAGCCGCCGGGACAGGGGGCTAGAGACCCAGTACTTC. Its protein is CASSRRDRGLETQYF.

This rearrangement joins TRBV3-1 (or the pseudogene TRBV3-2) to TRBJ2-7; possibly TRBD1 for D (6 bases). The CDR3 spans 16 residues. The V gene lost 1 base and the J gene lost 2 bases, with 15 bases spanning the gap. Germline V gene sequence: CDR1 LGHDT, CDR2 YNNKEL (reference sequence). CDR3 region: CASSQGTLQGTYEQYF. In nucleotides, the CDR3 is TGTGCCAGCAGCCAAGGTACGCTACAGGGAACCTACGAGCAGTACTTC.

This clone was counted once. The chain is built from TRBV7-8 and TRBJ2-3; a possible D gene is TRBD2 (5 bases). The V end was cut by 5 bases, the J end by 6 bases, with 15 bases between. CDR3 length: 14 amino acids. Germline V lookup: CDR1 SGHVS, CDR2 FQNEAQ. In DNA form, the CDR3 reads TGTGCCAGCAGCCCCGCGGCGGGCTGGGATACGCAGTATTTT. Protein: CASSPAAGWDTQYF.